This TCR beta chain was obtained from a study of blood T cell repertoires in COVID-19 (dated by TCRdb to 2018 to 2021). In terms of the full investigation: Samples from collaborators originated in the United States, Italy and Spain and spanned both the acute and convalescent phases of COVID-19. The prospective study material was composed of cDNA or gDNA derived from T cells, B-cell-depleted T cells, or PBMCs. The dataset comprised deeply sampled blood TCRbeta repertoires from subjects exposed to, actively infected with, or recovered from COVID-19. A freely available public database, intended as a resource for researchers studying the immune response to SARS-CoV-2, is where the repertoires were released. The samples were drawn from two sources: the first 160 participants of the ongoing ImmuneRACE study, and 1,000 to 1,500 subjects contributed by 6 global collaborators. A de-identified subject ID, COVID-19 status, age in years and sex were almost always included in the sample metadata. Where available, HLA class I and class II types were obtained from metadata supplied by the sample provider rather than from assay-based typing. General findings and caveats noted by the study authors: The quantity of clinical and demographic metadata differed by source and by participant and was supplied without curation.

Trimming leaves V shorter by 6 bases and J shorter by 4 bases, with the junction holding 9 bases beyond the gene matches. Via the germline V gene (reference sequence), CDR1 is MNHNY and CDR2 SVGAGI. The CDR3 measures 15 amino acids from cysteine to phenylalanine. Only the CDR3 part of the read is kept: 45 bases, read in frame from the first base. Turning to this clone: Its antigen is still unknown. No base quality information exists; no much larger clone differs at one position.

TCRbeta CDR3 regions were amplified from genomic DNA by means of the immunoSEQ Assay, a bias-controlled multiplex PCR. In the authors' own workflow: The number of nucleated cells in each sample was estimated from the amplification of reference gene primers within the assay. To quantify the absolute abundance of each unique TCRbeta CDR3 rearrangement, sequence reads were collapsed and filtered. For each sample, productive Simpson clonality was calculated by taking the square root of Simpson's diversity index across productive rearrangements. In TCRdb, the immuneACCESS table is reduced to in-frame sequences with V and J assigned. These tables do not hold every clone; where another copy was compared, an unresolved V gene accounts for under half, and the others remain unexplained. The V and J calls and clone size come from that table; D and trimming were worked out from the DNA. The sample records 40,000 to 60,000 clones, under 90% of which are singletons. The ten biggest clones cover 2.5% to 3% of the sample.

One collaborating source in Seattle enrolled patients during active infection and followed them longitudinally through the course of disease. Each collaborating institution followed its own protocols to collect whole blood in K2EDTA tubes. Collaborator samples were shipped for TCRbeta analysis as frozen whole blood, isolated PBMCs, or DNA extracted from either sample type. Sequenced sample: peripheral blood. The TCR was taken from a woman aged 80 or over with COVID-19, enrolled during active disease. Rearrangement joined TRBV6-6 to TRBJ1-5; TRBD1 fits 7 bases in the junction. This receptor has the CDR3 CASRDRDRPNQPQHF. The bases read TGTGCCAGCAGGGACCGGGACAGACCTAATCAGCCCCAGCATTTT.